This T cell receptor beta chain was observed in a study of cytomegalovirus exposure and HLA in healthy donors. Study-level points and caveats: Relative to equally common others, HLA-associated TCR beta chains showed greater clonal expansion in a later analysis. The study listed roughly 160 cytomegalovirus-associated TCR beta chains.

The sample holds one count of this clone. Its specificity is unknown. There are 16 residues in the CDR3. Germline V gives CDR1 GTSNPN, CDR2 SVGIG (reference sequence). Losses at the gene ends were 2 bases for V and 1 base for J; bases not matched to a gene: 10. PCR employed 60 Vbeta and 13 Jbeta primers. Repertoires were generated with immunoSEQ multiplex PCR, while TCRdb's copy carries only in-frame clones and drops some. There are approximately 170,000 clones in the sample; approximately 76% occur only once, and 4.5% to 5.5% lies in the top ten. The sequence derives from a woman under 30 in good health and CMV-seropositive. The chain has TRBV30 and TRBJ1-1, with 7 bases aligning to TRBD1. Sequenced material: PBMCs. DNA for the CDR3: TGTGCCTGGAGTCCAGACAGGGCCCCTAAGAACACTGAAGCTTTCTTT. This codes for CAWSPDRAPKNTEAFF.